This TCR beta chain was identified in a study of OX40 agonist ivuxolimab in advanced cancers. About the study: One patient with hepatocellular carcinoma and two with cutaneous melanoma, three in all, had partial responses.

Comment on this clone: Its target is not known.

Peripheral blood came from all dose cohorts at three timepoints. Some clones are missing from TCRdb's copy, which holds only in-frame ones; the method was immunoSEQ multiplex PCR. This table holds roughly 60,000 clones, 84% found once. General study points: Both blood CD4+ and CD8+ T cells showed clonal growth by week 6 at 0.1 to 3.0 mg/kg.

Trimming left V 1 base short and J 6 bases short, with 10 bases between. The germline gives CDR1 MNHNS, CDR2 SASEGT. The CDR3 sequence is 14 residues long. This sequence originates from an adult with an advanced solid tumor such as melanoma, head and neck, liver or kidney cancer. V is TRBV6-1 and J is TRBJ1-5; D possibly corresponds to TRBD1 (5 bases). The sequenced sample was CD4+ or CD8+ T cells sorted from blood, obtained in a trial of the OX40 agonist ivuxolimab. CDR3 coding DNA: TGTGCCAGCAGTGAAGGTTGGGGGTTTCAGCCCCAGCATTTT. Protein: CASSEGWGFQPQHF.